Presented here are 7 T cell receptor beta chains from one specimen sequenced in a study of T cells after yellow fever vaccination (dated by TCRdb to the late 2010s). The library was produced with 5' RACE. Sequencing was carried out with an Illumina HiSeq 2500. TCRdb reran the public reads through fastp at Q25 and MiXCR, keeping productive beta chains. Each entry is one CDR3 protein sequence, shown with its most common DNA and genes. The sample yields 300,000 to 400,000 distinct CDR3 sequences; 8.7% were counted once. The ten largest make up more than 15% of the sample. What this sample's treatment or condition label stands for: live attenuated yellow fever vaccine strain. Specimen: PBMCs, collected on the day of the first yellow fever vaccination. The source is a man in his late teens or twenties who received the YFV17D yellow fever vaccine.

V and J are TRBV12-3 or TRBV12-4 and TRBJ1-6; D may be TRBD1 (6 bases). Trimming removed 6 bases at V and 10 bases at J, with 16 bases between. This CDR3 contains 14 residues. The CDR3, as DNA: TGTGCCAGCAGCTCTACAGGGATTGACTCACCCCTCCACTTT. Translating gives CASSSTGIDSPLHF.

Many counts were recorded for this clonotype. This chain links TRBV5-1 with TRBJ2-3, with a weak D call TRBD1 (5 bases). The CDR3 contains 15 residues. V lost 0 bases to trimming and J lost 2 bases, with 10 bases between them. From germline, CDR1 is SGHRS and CDR2 YFSETQ. The CDR3 reads CASSLEGRITDTQYF. For the CDR3, the DNA is TGCGCCAGCAGCTTGGAGGGGCGCATCACAGATACGCAGTATTTT. Variable domain in full (rest from reference TRBV5-1 and TRBJ2-3): KAGVTQTPRYLIKTRGQQVTLSCSPISGHRSVSWYQQTPGQGLQFLFEYFSETQRNKGNFPGRFSGRQFSNSRSEMNVSTLELGDSALYLCASSLEGRITDTQYFGPGTRLTVL.

The chain is built from TRBV6-5 and TRBJ1-1; 7 bases fit TRBD1. The CDR3 covers 14 residues. Germline trimming cut 0 bases from V and 11 bases from J; bases unmatched to any gene: 9. The germline CDR1 and CDR2 sequences are MNHEY and SVGAGI. CDR3 region: CASSYSGQGGSAFF. CDR3 nucleotides: TGTGCCAGCAGTTACTCGGGTCAGGGGGGCTCGGCTTTCTTT.

In its sample, this clonotype was seen a few times. This sequence joins TRBV6-4 and TRBJ2-3; 7 bases align to TRBD1. Germline assignment: CDR1 MRHNA and CDR2 SNTAGT. Trimming took 3 bases from V and 1 from J; bases not matched to a gene: 4. The CDR3 has 15 residues. The CDR3 nucleotides are TGTGCCAGCAGTGAATCTCAGGGGGGCACAGATACGCAGTATTTT. It codes for CASSESQGGTDTQYF.

This clonotype has at least ten counts. The chain is built from TRBV9 and TRBJ1-6, with D unclear. V lost 1 base, J lost 10 bases, and 12 bases lay in between. Germline lookup yields CDR1 SGDLS and CDR2 YYNGEE. The CDR3 sequence is 14 residues long. CDR3 sequence (DNA): TGTGCCAGCAGCGTAAGGCCCGACGGATCACCCCTCCACTTT. Amino acid sequence: CASSVRPDGSPLHF.

This clonotype was seen a few times. CDR3 residues: CASSQDASWPAEAFF. The DNA for the CDR3 is TGCGCCAGCAGCCAAGATGCAAGTTGGCCAGCTGAAGCTTTCTTT. J is TRBJ1-1 and V is TRBV4-3; no clear D. Germline V gene data show CDR1 as LGHNA and CDR2 as YSLEER. The CDR3 loop spans 15 amino acids. Between the trimmed V and J ends, which lost 0 bases and 6 bases, there was a span of 14 bases.

This clonotype was seen a few times. The chain has TRBV5-4 and TRBJ2-2; 8 nucleotides line up with TRBD1. The J segment lost 7 bases and the V segment lost 1 base, leaving 6 bases of the junction unmatched. The CDR3 contains 15 residues. The V gene's germline CDR1 is SGHNT and CDR2 YYREEE (reference sequence). This CDR3 is CASSLWQGASGELFF. The CDR3, as DNA: TGTGCCAGCAGCTTGTGGCAGGGGGCTAGCGGGGAGCTGTTTTTT. Variable domain in full (rest from reference TRBV5-4 and TRBJ2-2): ETGVTQSPTHLIKTRGQQVTLRCSSQSGHNTVSWYQQALGQGPQFIFQYYREEENGRGNFPPRFSGLQFPNYSSELNVNALELDDSALYLCASSLWQGASGELFFGEGSRLTVL.